This TCR beta chain comes out of a study of response to subunit inactivated influenza vaccine. TCRdb used MiXCR to reprocess the RT-PCR reads, holding one entry per CDR3 protein. This table holds 710,000 or so distinct CDR3 sequences, around a sixth found once. Per germline, CDR1 SGHRS and CDR2 YFSETQ. The CDR3 is 14 amino acids. V lost 4 bases and J 2 bases, leaving 12 bases between the germline ends. This clonotype was counted between two and nine times. What it recognizes is unknown. Study results and limitations: Authors suggested each seasonal influenza vaccination recruits few new T cells.

The chain combines TRBV5-1 with TRBJ1-2, with D unclear. The origin of this receptor is a man aged 50-60 years who received an inactivated influenza vaccine. The sequencing used PBMCs from blood, collected less than 13 days after vaccination. CDR3 in amino acids: CASSREDGNYGYTF. CDR3 bases: TGCGCCAGCAGCAGAGAGGACGGAAACTATGGCTACACCTTC.